This T cell receptor (beta chain) was obtained from a study of metastatic and nonmetastatic thyroid tumors. Study-wide background: Repertoires from blood and tumor or nodule tissue of malignant and benign thyroid patients were compared.

Patients were all untreated before their thyroid surgery. Original methodology: Variation in CDR3 across clinicopathological groups served as the basis for constructing a distant-metastasis classifier in papillary thyroid cancer. TCRdb reanalyzed the PCR reads via MiXCR. These V and J calls originate from TCRdb's pipeline instead of the authors' own analysis. The table records roughly 2,600 clones, about a quarter of them present only once. The CDR3 runs 17 residues. V was clipped by 0 bases and J by 3 bases, with 17 bases between them. In germline, CDR1 is KGHDR, CDR2 SFDVKD. The sample comprised tumor tissue. This chain uses TRBV24-1 with TRBJ2-7; perhaps TRBD2 as D (6 bases). This receptor was obtained from a female donor with papillary thyroid cancer or a benign thyroid nodule (not recorded which). Some clones in this sample may be carry-over from other donors' samples. In nucleotides, the CDR3 is TGTGCCACCAGTGATTTGCCCCGACTAGAGATCCTCTACGAGCAGTACTTC. This codes for CATSDLPRLEILYEQYF.